Described below is a single TCR beta chain sequence and its context. This clonotype was seen many times. No cognate antigen has been identified for it. Base qualities are missing; no much larger clone stands one base away. The V and J ends are trimmed by 6 bases and 1 base, leaving 15 bases between them. For CDR1 and CDR2, the germline V gene lists SGHDT and YYEEEE. The CDR3 covers 15 residues, taking in both the cysteine and the phenylalanine. Only the CDR3 DNA is retained, 45 bases long and in frame from the first base. The data originate from a study of T-cell memory formation after mild COVID-19 (dated by TCRdb to about 2021). In terms of the full investigation: TCR sequence clusters from the two donors were found to be largely donor specific. In two donors, T-cell clones that expanded and contracted after mild COVID-19 were followed by sequencing TCRalpha and TCRbeta repertoires longitudinally. Two young, previously healthy adult volunteers made up the cohort, one male and one female. Study-wide findings and limitations: Clones contracting from day 15 to 85 had balanced CD4/CD8 phenotypes, while a second wave expanding from day 15 to 37 was biased towards CD4+. Only two mild cases were covered in the study, and larger cohorts including severe cases with pre-infection samples were considered necessary. Contracting CD4+ clones appeared mostly in the CM and EM memory subsets, whereas CD8+ clones were enriched in EMRA. The detection of some responding clones in pre-infection memory suggests that pre-existing cross-reactive memory T cells joined the SARS-CoV-2 response. SARS-CoV-2 specificity of the second-wave clones peaking on day 37 was not confirmed.

Sequenced on an Illumina NovaSeq 6000. TCRalpha and TCRbeta cDNA libraries were constructed by 5'RACE with constant-segment primers, with sample barcodes and unique molecular identifiers being introduced. RNA was extracted from every sample with Trizol reagent. Libraries were amplified in two PCR steps, with a second sample barcode and Illumina TruSeq adapters added in the second step. Libraries were sequenced on an Illumina NovaSeq with 2 x 150 bp paired-end reads. Per the authors' processing: With migec v1.2.7, reads were demultiplexed and then collapsed into UMI-guided consensus sequences. Using mixcr v2.1.11, UMI consensuses were aligned to TRA and TRB V and J templates and then assembled into clonotypes. Expanded or contracted clonotypes were those called significant by both edgeR and NoisET, with noise models trained on biological replicates. edgeR calls used a false discovery rate-adjusted p below 0.01 and a log2 fold-change threshold of 1. As an exploratory analysis of dynamics, PCA with hierarchical clustering was applied to max-normalized trajectories of the 1000 most abundant clonotypes. Separately sequenced CD4+ and CD8+ repertoires were used to assign a CD4 or CD8 phenotype to each responding clone. The public reads were reprocessed in TCRdb via fastp at Q25 and MiXCR, keeping in-frame beta chains. Every entry covers one CDR3 protein and lists the most common genes and DNA from its rows. These V and J calls rely on TCRdb rather than the paper's analysis. The sample table lists 200,000 to 250,000 distinct CDR3 sequences, 9.5% to 10% of them with a count of one. The ten most abundant clones make up around 3.4% of the sample.

Ficoll-Paque density gradient centrifugation was the method used to isolate PBMCs. This chain joins TRBV5-6 to TRBJ2-3; TRBD2 could be the D gene, as 6 bases match. The source is a man aged 18 to 30 who had mild COVID-19 (a few samples of this study predate the infection). The sample titles of this study are shuffled in the database, so cell type and time point are left out; the donor was told from shared clones. Sequenced: PBMCs or a T cell subset sorted from them (not recorded which). CDR3 sequence: CASKVRGPGTDTQYF. The base sequence is TGTGCCAGCAAGGTGCGGGGACCCGGCACAGATACGCAGTATTTT.